Shown below are 17 T cell receptor beta chains from a single sample sequenced in a study of blood T cell repertoires in COVID-19 (dated by TCRdb to 2020 to 2022). Receptor amplification or capture employed the immunoSEQ multiplex PCR assay. This immuneACCESS table, as held by TCRdb, lists in-frame sequences with V and J called but not all clones. Of the missing ones, under half trace to an unresolved V gene in checked studies; the others have no known cause. The sample table shows about 370,000 clones, and approximately 87% are seen once. The ten largest make up under 11% of the sample. Material: peripheral blood. All receptors come from a woman aged 30 to 39 with COVID-19, enrolled during active disease.

This chain connects TRBV5-6 to TRBJ1-1; D uncertain. Per germline, CDR1 SGHDT and CDR2 YYEEEE. This CDR3 region has 15 residues. The V and J ends lost 1 base and 2 bases respectively, with 12 bases between them. The CDR3 protein is CASSLTPTGNTEAFF. The CDR3 DNA follows: TGTGCCAGCAGCTTGACCCCGACGGGTAACACTGAAGCTTTCTTT.

The rearrangement uses TRBV18 and TRBJ2-7; a weak D match, TRBD1 (5 bases). V gave up 2 bases and J gave up 4 bases, with 12 bases separating them. Germline CDR1 KGHSH, CDR2 LQKENI. The CDR3 is 14 residues long. CDR3 sequence: CASSPEVGAYEQYF. The CDR3 DNA reads as TGTGCCAGCTCACCAGAGGTTGGGGCTTACGAGCAGTACTTC.

This clone occurred a few times. The rearrangement joins TRBV29-1 to TRBJ2-4; 12 nucleotides line up with TRBD1. CDR3 length: 14 amino acids. CDR1 is SQVTM and CDR2 is ANQGSEA in the germline V gene. With V trimmed by 5 bases and J by 8 bases, 7 bases remained unmatched. The CDR3 DNA reads as TGCAGCGTTAGAACAGGGACAGGGGGCTACATTCAGTACTTC. The encoded protein is CSVRTGTGGYIQYF. The full variable domain, rest sourced from reference TRBV29-1 and TRBJ2-4, is SAVISQKPSRDICQRGTSLTIQCQVDSQVTMMFWYRQQPGQSLTLIATANQGSEATYESGFVIDKFPISRPNLTFSTLTVSNMSPEDSSIYLCSVRTGTGGYIQYFGAGTRLSVL.

This chain connects TRBV6-6 to TRBJ1-1; TRBD1 matches 7 bases. Trimming took 6 bases from V and 10 from J; bases not matched to a gene: 5. The CDR3 covers 11 residues. CDR1 MNHNY and CDR2 SVGAGI come from the germline V gene (reference sequence). CDR3 nucleotide sequence: TGTGCCAGCAGCCAAACAGGGGTAGCTTTCTTT. The encoded protein is CASSQTGVAFF.

The rearrangement joins TRBV6-6 to TRBJ2-5, with a tentative D call TRBD1 (6 bases). CDR3 length: 13 residues. Trimming took off 4 bases at V and 5 bases at J, with 11 bases between the two ends. CDR1 and CDR2 from the germline V gene are MNHNY and SVGAGI (reference sequence). The CDR3 reads CASSSQGGETQYF. CDR3 nucleotide sequence: TGTGCCAGCAGTTCACAGGGCGGCGAGACCCAGTACTTC.

This chain connects TRBV29-1 to TRBJ2-3; 13 bases agree with TRBD2. This CDR3 comprises 15 residues. V trimming: 6 bases; J trimming: 3 bases; junction bases outside the gene matches: 6. CDR1 and CDR2 from the germline V gene are SQVTM and ANQGSEA. The DNA for the CDR3 is TGCAGCGTACCCCGGACTAGCGGGAGAACAGATACGCAGTATTTT. The encoded protein is CSVPRTSGRTDTQYF.

There are many counts of this clone. This chain connects TRBV7-9 to TRBJ2-1, with D tentatively TRBD2 (5 bases). There are 14 residues in the CDR3. Germline CDR1 SEHNR, CDR2 FQNEAQ (reference sequence). Trimming took 6 bases from V and 3 from J, leaving 12 bases between them. The CDR3: CASSSGLNYNEQFF. CDR3 coding DNA: TGTGCCAGCAGTAGTGGACTTAACTACAATGAGCAGTTCTTC.

The chain employs TRBV6-5 and TRBJ2-5, with 11 positions matching TRBD1. The CDR3 extends over 13 amino acids. Germline-derived CDR1 and CDR2 are MNHEY and SVGAGI. V shed 10 bases, J shed 2 bases, and the junction held 3 bases outside the gene matches. This CDR3 reads CATGQGAQETQYF. The DNA of the CDR3 is TGTGCCACCGGACAGGGGGCTCAAGAGACCCAGTACTTC.

The rearrangement joins TRBV28 to TRBJ1-1; no firm D call. Germline CDR1 and CDR2: MDHEN and SYDVKM. V lost 6 bases and J lost 4, with 6 bases in between. The CDR3 is 11 amino acids. In nucleotides, the CDR3 is TGTGCCAGCAGCTCCCCCACTGAAGCTTTCTTT. Translated: CASSSPTEAFF. The full variable domain, its missing parts supplied by reference TRBV28 and TRBJ1-1, is DVKVTQSSRYLVKRTGEKVFLECVQDMDHENMFWYRQDPGLGLRLIYFSYDVKMKEKGDIPEGYSVSREKKERFSLILESASTNQTSMYLCASSSPTEAFFGQGTRLTVV.

The V and J genes are TRBV15 and TRBJ2-1; possibly TRBD1 for D (6 bases). The length of the CDR3 is 13 residues. V shed 1 base and J shed 9 bases, with 10 bases lying between them. Per germline, CDR1 LNHNV and CDR2 YYDKDF (reference sequence). The CDR3: CATSRVVRGEQFF. In nucleotides, the CDR3 is TGTGCCACCAGCAGAGTCGTCAGGGGTGAGCAGTTCTTC.

The CDR3 coding sequence is TGTGCCAGCAGTGACAGGGAAAACTCACCCCTCCACTTT. It specifies CASSDRENSPLHF. V gene TRBV25-1 combines with J gene TRBJ1-6; TRBD1 is a possible D gene (5 bases). This CDR3 comprises 13 residues. From germline, CDR1 is MGHDK and CDR2 SYGVNS. V lost 3 bases to trimming and J lost 10 bases, with 10 bases between them.

The genes are TRBV5-1 and TRBJ1-1, with a possible D match to TRBD1 (6 bases). Trimming cost V 0 bases and J 11 bases, with 20 bases left between them. Germline assignment: CDR1 SGHRS and CDR2 YFSETQ. This CDR3 region has 15 residues. CDR3 sequence (DNA): TGCGCCAGCAGCTTGGTACAACCGGTGGGGGCGGACGCTTTCTTT. This translates into CASSLVQPVGADAFF.

V gene TRBV11-3 combines with J gene TRBJ2-5, with 9 bases identical to TRBD1. The CDR3 is 14 residues long. Looked up from germline, CDR1 is SGHNT and CDR2 is YENEEA. J was trimmed by 3 bases and V by 2 bases; bases with no gene match: 1. The CDR3, as DNA: TGTGCCAGCAGCTTAAGGACAGGGGAAGAGACCCAGTACTTC. Protein product: CASSLRTGEETQYF. Together with reference TRBV11-3 and TRBJ2-5, the CDR3 gives the full variable domain: EAGVVQSPRYKIIEKKQPVAFWCNPISGHNTLYWYLQNLGQGPELLIRYENEEAVDDSQLPKDRFSAERLKGVDSTLKIQPAELGDSAVYLCASSLRTGEETQYFGPGTRLLVL.

CDR3 sequence reads: CASSQGDRDYEQYF. The CDR3 DNA reads TGCGCCAGCAGCCAAGGGGACAGAGACTACGAGCAGTACTTC. J is TRBJ2-7 and V is TRBV4-3; TRBD1 agrees at 7 bases. CDR3 size: 14 residues. CDR1 and CDR2 from the germline V gene are LGHNA and YSLEER. Trimming cost V 1 base and J 3 bases; bases outside gene matches: 3.

This chain links TRBV28 with TRBJ2-3; 8 positions agree with TRBD1. Germline assignment: CDR1 MDHEN and CDR2 SYDVKM. V dropped 5 bases and J dropped 4; count of bases not matched to a gene: 8. This CDR3 spans 15 amino acids. The DNA for the CDR3 is TGTGCCAGCAGTCCATCCCAGGGGGCTGCAGATACGCAGTATTTT. It yields the protein CASSPSQGAADTQYF.

With respect to this clone: Other DNA sequences within the sample encode an identical CDR3. The chain joins TRBV27 to TRBJ2-7; 8 bases align to TRBD1. From germline, CDR1 is MNHEY and CDR2 SMNVEV (reference sequence). The CDR3 covers 13 residues. V trimming: 3 bases; J trimming: 6 bases; junction bases outside the gene matches: 4. The CDR3 protein is CASSLSGGAEQYF. The DNA for the CDR3 is TGTGCCAGCAGTTTGTCAGGGGGCGCCGAGCAGTACTTC.

In DNA, the CDR3 is TGTGCCTGGAGTGTACGCGGGGAAGGTTCTCGGGGTGGCTACACCTTC. Translating it yields CAWSVRGEGSRGGYTF. V is TRBV30 and J is TRBJ1-2; unclear D gene. Trimming removed 0 bases at V and 7 bases at J, with 21 bases between. This CDR3 is 16 amino acids long. CDR1 and CDR2 from the germline V gene are GTSNPN and SVGIG (reference sequence).